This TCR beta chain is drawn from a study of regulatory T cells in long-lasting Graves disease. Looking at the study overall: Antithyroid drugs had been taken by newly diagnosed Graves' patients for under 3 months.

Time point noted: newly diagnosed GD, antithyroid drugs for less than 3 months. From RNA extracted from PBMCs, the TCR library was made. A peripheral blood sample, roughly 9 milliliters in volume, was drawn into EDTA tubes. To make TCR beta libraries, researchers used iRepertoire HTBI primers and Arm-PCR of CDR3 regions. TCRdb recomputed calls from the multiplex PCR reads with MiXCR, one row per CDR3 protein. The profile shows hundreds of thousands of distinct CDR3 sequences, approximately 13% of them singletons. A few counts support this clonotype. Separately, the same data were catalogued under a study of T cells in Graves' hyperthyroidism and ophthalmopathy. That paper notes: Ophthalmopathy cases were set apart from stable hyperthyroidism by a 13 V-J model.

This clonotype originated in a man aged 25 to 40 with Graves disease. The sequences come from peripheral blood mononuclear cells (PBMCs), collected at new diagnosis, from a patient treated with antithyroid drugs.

In DNA form, the CDR3 reads TGTGCCGTCACATGGGGTCTTAATGAAAAACTGTTTTTT. As protein: CAVTWGLNEKLFF. V usage is TRBV6-1 and J usage is TRBJ1-4; D is ambiguous. CDR3 length equals 13 residues. Trimming left V 11 bases short and J 4 bases short, with 14 bases between. The germline V gene encodes CDR1 MNHNS and CDR2 SASEGT.